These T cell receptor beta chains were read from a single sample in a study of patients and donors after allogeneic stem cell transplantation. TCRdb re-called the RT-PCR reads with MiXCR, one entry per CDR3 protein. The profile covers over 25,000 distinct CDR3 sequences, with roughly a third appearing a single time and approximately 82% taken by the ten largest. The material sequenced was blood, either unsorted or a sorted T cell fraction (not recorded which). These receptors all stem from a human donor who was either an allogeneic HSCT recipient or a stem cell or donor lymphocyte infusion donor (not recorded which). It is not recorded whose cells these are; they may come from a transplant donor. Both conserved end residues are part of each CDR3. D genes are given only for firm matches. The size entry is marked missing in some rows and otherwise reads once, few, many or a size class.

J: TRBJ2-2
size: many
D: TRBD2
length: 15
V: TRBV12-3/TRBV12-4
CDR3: CASRVAGAHTGELFF
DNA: TGTGCCAGCAGGGTAGCGGGGGCTCACACCGGGGAGCTGTTTTTT

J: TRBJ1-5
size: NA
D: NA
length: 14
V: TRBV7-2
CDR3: CASSLAGTLGPQHF
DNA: TGTGCCAGCAGCTTAGCGGGGACACTGGGGCCCCAGCATTTT

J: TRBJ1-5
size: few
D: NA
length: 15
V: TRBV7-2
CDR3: CASSLDGRSNQPQHF
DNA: TGTGCCAGCAGCTTAGACGGGAGGAGCAATCAGCCCCAGCATTTT

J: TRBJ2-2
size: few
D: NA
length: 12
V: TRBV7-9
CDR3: CASNRGTGELFF
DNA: TGTGCCAGCAATCGAGGGACCGGGGAGCTGTTTTTT

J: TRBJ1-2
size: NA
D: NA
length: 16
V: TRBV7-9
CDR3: CASSLEGPSRHYGYTF
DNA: TGTGCCAGCAGCTTAGAAGGTCCCAGCAGGCACTATGGCTACACCTTC

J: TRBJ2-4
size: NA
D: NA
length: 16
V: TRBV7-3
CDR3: CASSLRGDPGKNIQYF
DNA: TGTGCCAGCAGCTTAAGAGGGGACCCTGGGAAAAACATTCAGTACTTC

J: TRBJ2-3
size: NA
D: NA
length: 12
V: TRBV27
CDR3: CASSSTTDTQYF
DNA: TGTGCCAGCAGTTCGACTACGGATACGCAGTATTTT

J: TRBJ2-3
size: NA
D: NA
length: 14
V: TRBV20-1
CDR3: CSAAGHLSTDTQYF
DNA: TGCAGTGCTGCTGGACACCTAAGCACAGATACGCAGTATTTT

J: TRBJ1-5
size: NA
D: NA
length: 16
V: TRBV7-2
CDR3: CASSLVGEGSNQPQHF
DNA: TGTGCCAGCAGCTTAGTTGGCGAGGGGAGCAATCAGCCCCAGCATTTT

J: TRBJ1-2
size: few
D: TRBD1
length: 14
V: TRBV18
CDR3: CASSPPQGYYGYTF
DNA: TGTGCCAGCTCACCACCACAGGGGTACTATGGCTACACCTTC

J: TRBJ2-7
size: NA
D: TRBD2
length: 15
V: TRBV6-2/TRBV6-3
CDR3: CASSYTSGRLYEQYF
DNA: TGTGCCAGCAGTTACACTAGCGGGAGACTCTACGAGCAGTACTTC

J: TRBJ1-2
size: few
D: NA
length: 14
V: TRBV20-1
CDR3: CSVTGKPESYGYTF
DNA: TGCAGTGTTACAGGGAAACCCGAATCTTACGGCTACACCTTC

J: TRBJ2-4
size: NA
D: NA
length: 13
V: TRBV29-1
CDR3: CSVESVTKNIQYF
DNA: TGCAGCGTTGAATCAGTAACCAAAAACATTCAGTACTTC

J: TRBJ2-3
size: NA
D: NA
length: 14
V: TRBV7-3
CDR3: CASSNLRGTDTQYF
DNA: TGTGCCAGCAGCAACTTGAGGGGCACAGATACGCAGTATTTT

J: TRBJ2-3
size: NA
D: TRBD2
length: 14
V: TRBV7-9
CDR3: CASSLPGGSDTQYF
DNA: TGTGCCAGCAGCTTACCGGGGGGGAGTGATACGCAGTATTTT

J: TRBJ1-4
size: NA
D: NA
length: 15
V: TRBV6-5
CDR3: CASRFTDQAREKLFF
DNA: TGTGCCAGCCGTTTTACGGACCAGGCGAGGGAAAAACTGTTTTTT

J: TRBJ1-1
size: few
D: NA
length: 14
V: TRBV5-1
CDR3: CASSLMGGNTVAFF
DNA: TGCGCCAGCAGCTTGATGGGCGGGAACACTGTAGCTTTCTTT

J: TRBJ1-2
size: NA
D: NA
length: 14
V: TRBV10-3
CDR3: CAISENIGNYGYTF
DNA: TGTGCCATCAGTGAAAACATAGGGAACTATGGCTACACCTTC

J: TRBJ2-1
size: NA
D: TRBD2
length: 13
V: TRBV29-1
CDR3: CSALAGGGHEQFF
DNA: TGCAGCGCATTAGCGGGAGGGGGACATGAGCAGTTCTTC

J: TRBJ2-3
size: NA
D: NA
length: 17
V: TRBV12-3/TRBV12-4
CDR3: CASSLVNGGLHTDTQYF
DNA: TGTGCCAGCAGTTTGGTTAATGGAGGACTCCACACAGATACGCAGTATTTT

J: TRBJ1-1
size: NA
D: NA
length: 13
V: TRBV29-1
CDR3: CSVEILEKYEAFF
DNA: TGCAGCGTTGAAATTTTGGAGAAATACGAAGCTTTCTTT

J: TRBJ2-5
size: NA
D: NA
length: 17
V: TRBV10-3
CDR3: CAISESIADSYQETQYF
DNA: TGTGCCATCAGTGAGTCGATAGCTGATTCGTACCAAGAGACCCAGTACTTC

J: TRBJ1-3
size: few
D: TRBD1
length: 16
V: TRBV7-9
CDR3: CASSPGQGMSGNTIYF
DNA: TGTGCCAGCAGCCCGGGACAGGGGATGTCGGGAAACACCATATATTTT

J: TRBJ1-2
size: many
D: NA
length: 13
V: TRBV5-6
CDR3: CASSGDRNYGYTF
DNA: TGTGCCAGCAGCGGTGACAGGAACTATGGCTACACCTTC

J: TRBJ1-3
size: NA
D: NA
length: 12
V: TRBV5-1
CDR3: CASSRSGNTIYF
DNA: TGCGCCAGCAGCCGTTCTGGAAACACCATATATTTT